This T cell receptor beta chain derives from a study of T cell changes during pregnancy in multiple sclerosis. Profiled with immunoSEQ multiplex PCR; TCRdb holds only in-frame clones, not every one. The repertoire holds roughly 100,000 clones, with 91% as singletons. CDR1 and CDR2 (germline): SGHDT, YYEEEE. V was cut by 1 base and J by 2 bases, with 9 bases left in between. This CDR3 has 14 residues. This material consisted of peripheral blood, taken after pregnancy. The sequence was collected from a female donor in good health, enrolled as a control in a pregnancy study. This chain joins TRBV5-6 and TRBJ1-2; D gene uncertain. The CDR3 DNA reads as TGTGCCAGCAGCTTGTTGAGGAGAAACTATGGCTACACCTTC. Translated: CASSLLRRNYGYTF.